The rows below give T cell receptor beta chains drawn from one sample of a study of blood T cell repertoires in COVID-19. The table came from immunoSEQ multiplex PCR; TCRdb's copy has only in-frame clones and leaves some out. Seen here are 200,000 to 300,000 clones, about 90% observed once, and the top ten hold around 5.9%. Sequencing was done on a sample of peripheral blood. The source of these receptors is a man aged 55-75 years with acute or convalescent COVID-19. Both conserved end residues are part of each CDR3. Each record gives: J gene, V gene, clone size, D gene, CDR3 DNA, CDR3 protein. D genes are given only for firm matches. Some rows have no size entry. The others give once, few or many, or a class for an expanded clone.

J gene: TRBJ2-1; V gene: TRBV14; clone size: NA; D gene: TRBD2; CDR3 DNA: TGTGCCAGCAGCCTAGGAGGACCGGGAGGGCCAATCTACAATGAGCAGTTCTTC; CDR3 protein: CASSLGGPGGPIYNEQFF
J gene: TRBJ1-6; V gene: TRBV28; clone size: NA; D gene: NA; CDR3 DNA: TGTGCCACCTGGACAATGGGGAATTCACCCCTCCACTTT; CDR3 protein: CATWTMGNSPLHF
J gene: TRBJ2-1; V gene: TRBV5-1; clone size: once; D gene: NA; CDR3 DNA: TGCGCCAGCAGAGAAGGGGTTCGCAATGAGCAGTTCTTC; CDR3 protein: CASREGVRNEQFF
J gene: TRBJ1-5; V gene: TRBV28; clone size: NA; D gene: TRBD1; CDR3 DNA: TGTGCCAGCAGTTCAGTGACAGGGCGTCAGCCCCAGCATTTT; CDR3 protein: CASSSVTGRQPQHF
J gene: TRBJ2-3; V gene: TRBV30; clone size: NA; D gene: TRBD2; CDR3 DNA: TGTGCCTGGGGGACTAGCCGATACACAGATACGCAGTATTTT; CDR3 protein: CAWGTSRYTDTQYF
J gene: TRBJ2-7; V gene: TRBV19; clone size: NA; D gene: NA; CDR3 DNA: TGTGCCAGTAGTATTCAGCGAGACTACGAGCAGTACTTC; CDR3 protein: CASSIQRDYEQYF
J gene: TRBJ2-5; V gene: TRBV5-1; clone size: NA; D gene: TRBD2; CDR3 DNA: TGCGCCAGCAGCTTACTAGCGGGAGAAGGGGAGACCCAGTACTTC; CDR3 protein: CASSLLAGEGETQYF
J gene: TRBJ2-1; V gene: TRBV5-4; clone size: NA; D gene: TRBD1; CDR3 DNA: TGTGCCAGCAGCCGAACGGGACAGGCTACAAATGAGCAGTTCTTC; CDR3 protein: CASSRTGQATNEQFF
J gene: TRBJ1-4; V gene: TRBV27; clone size: few; D gene: NA; CDR3 DNA: TGTGCCAGCAGTCCCAGTCATAATGAAAAACTGTTTTTT; CDR3 protein: CASSPSHNEKLFF
J gene: TRBJ2-7; V gene: TRBV28; clone size: NA; D gene: TRBD2; CDR3 DNA: TGTGCCAGCAGTTTGCCGCTAGCGGGGCCCTACGAGCAGTACTTC; CDR3 protein: CASSLPLAGPYEQYF
J gene: TRBJ2-7; V gene: TRBV21-1; clone size: NA; D gene: NA; CDR3 DNA: TGTGCCAGCAGCAGGGTACAGGACAGGGGTCCCTCCTACGAGCAGTACTTC; CDR3 protein: CASSRVQDRGPSYEQYF
J gene: TRBJ2-1; V gene: TRBV6-1; clone size: NA; D gene: TRBD2; CDR3 DNA: TGTGCCAGCAGTGAGGGACTAGCGGGATTCGGTGAGCAGTTCTTC; CDR3 protein: CASSEGLAGFGEQFF
J gene: TRBJ1-4; V gene: TRBV6-5; clone size: few; D gene: TRBD1; CDR3 DNA: TGTGCCAGCAGTTACAACAGGGGAGGCGTTGAAAAACTGTTTTTT; CDR3 protein: CASSYNRGGVEKLFF
J gene: TRBJ2-7; V gene: TRBV6-5; clone size: few; D gene: NA; CDR3 DNA: TGTGCCAGCAGGCGGCGCGAGGACACTCCACGCGAGCAGTACTTC; CDR3 protein: CASRRREDTPREQYF
J gene: TRBJ2-5; V gene: TRBV24-1; clone size: NA; D gene: NA; CDR3 DNA: TGTGCCACCAGTGATGGGCGGCAGGGGGAGACCCAGTACTTC; CDR3 protein: CATSDGRQGETQYF
J gene: TRBJ1-6; V gene: TRBV27; clone size: NA; D gene: NA; CDR3 DNA: TGTGCCAGCACGGATGACAGGAAATATTCACCCCTCCACTTT; CDR3 protein: CASTDDRKYSPLHF
J gene: TRBJ2-1; V gene: TRBV19; clone size: NA; D gene: TRBD1; CDR3 DNA: TGTGCCAGTAACACCGGGACAGGGGGAGTAAATGAGCAGTTCTTC; CDR3 protein: CASNTGTGGVNEQFF
J gene: TRBJ2-7; V gene: TRBV11-2; clone size: many; D gene: NA; CDR3 DNA: TGTGCCAGCAGCCATACCAGGGGTTTCGAGCAGTACTTC; CDR3 protein: CASSHTRGFEQYF
J gene: TRBJ2-1; V gene: TRBV18; clone size: NA; D gene: TRBD2; CDR3 DNA: TGTGCCAGCTCACCCGGGACTAGCGGGGAGTACAATGAGCAGTTCTTC; CDR3 protein: CASSPGTSGEYNEQFF
J gene: TRBJ2-7; V gene: TRBV20-1; clone size: NA; D gene: NA; CDR3 DNA: TGCAGTGCTAGGGACAGCTACGAGCAGTACTTC; CDR3 protein: CSARDSYEQYF
J gene: TRBJ2-3; V gene: TRBV7-2; clone size: NA; D gene: TRBD1; CDR3 DNA: TGTGCCAGCAGCTCCCGGGACAGGGGTTGGGATACGCAGTATTTT; CDR3 protein: CASSSRDRGWDTQYF
J gene: TRBJ1-2; V gene: TRBV6-5; clone size: NA; D gene: NA; CDR3 DNA: TGTGCCAGCAGTTTGCGACAGTCTAACTATGGCTACACCTTC; CDR3 protein: CASSLRQSNYGYTF
J gene: TRBJ2-7; V gene: TRBV9; clone size: NA; D gene: TRBD2; CDR3 DNA: TGTGCCAGCAGCCCTCGCTGGGCTAGCGGGATTTACGAGCAGTACTTC; CDR3 protein: CASSPRWASGIYEQYF
J gene: TRBJ2-2; V gene: TRBV5-6; clone size: NA; D gene: TRBD1; CDR3 DNA: TGTGCCAGCAGCCCGGGACAGCTCGCTACCGGGGAGCTGTTTTTT; CDR3 protein: CASSPGQLATGELFF